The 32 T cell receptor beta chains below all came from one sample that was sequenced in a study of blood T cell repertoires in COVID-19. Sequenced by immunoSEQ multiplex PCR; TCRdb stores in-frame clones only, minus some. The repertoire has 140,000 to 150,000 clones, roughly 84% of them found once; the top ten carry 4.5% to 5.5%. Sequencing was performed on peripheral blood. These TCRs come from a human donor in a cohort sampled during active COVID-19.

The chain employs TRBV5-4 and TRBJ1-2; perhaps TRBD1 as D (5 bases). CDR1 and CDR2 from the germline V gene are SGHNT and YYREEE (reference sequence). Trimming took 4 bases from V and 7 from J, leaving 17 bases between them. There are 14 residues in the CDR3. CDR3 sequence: CASSRPGTGVGYTF. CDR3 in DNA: TGTGCCAGCAGCCGCCCCGGGACGGGAGTTGGCTACACCTTC.

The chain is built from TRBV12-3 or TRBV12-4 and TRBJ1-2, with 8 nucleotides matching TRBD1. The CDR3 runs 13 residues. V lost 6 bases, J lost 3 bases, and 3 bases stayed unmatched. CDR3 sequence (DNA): TGTGCCAGCAGATCACAGGGGGACTATGGCTACACCTTC. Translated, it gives CASRSQGDYGYTF.

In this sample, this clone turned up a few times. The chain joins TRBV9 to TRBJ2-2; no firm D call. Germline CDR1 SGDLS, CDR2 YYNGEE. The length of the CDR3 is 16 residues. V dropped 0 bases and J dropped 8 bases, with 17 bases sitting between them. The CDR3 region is CASSVESGSPMGELFF. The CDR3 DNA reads TGTGCCAGCAGCGTAGAATCCGGGTCCCCGATGGGGGAGCTGTTTTTT.

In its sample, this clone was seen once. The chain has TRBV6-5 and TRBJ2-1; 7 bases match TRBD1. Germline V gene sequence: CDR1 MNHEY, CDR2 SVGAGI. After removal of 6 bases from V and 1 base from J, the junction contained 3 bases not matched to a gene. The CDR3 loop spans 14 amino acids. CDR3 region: CASRQGTSYNEQFF. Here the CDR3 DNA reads TGTGCCAGCAGACAGGGGACATCCTACAATGAGCAGTTCTTC.

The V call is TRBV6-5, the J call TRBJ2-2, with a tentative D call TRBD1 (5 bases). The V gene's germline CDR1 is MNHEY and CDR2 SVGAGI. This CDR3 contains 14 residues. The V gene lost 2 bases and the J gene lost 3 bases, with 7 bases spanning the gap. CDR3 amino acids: CASSYGAYTGELFF. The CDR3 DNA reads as TGTGCCAGCAGTTACGGGGCATACACCGGGGAGCTGTTTTTT.

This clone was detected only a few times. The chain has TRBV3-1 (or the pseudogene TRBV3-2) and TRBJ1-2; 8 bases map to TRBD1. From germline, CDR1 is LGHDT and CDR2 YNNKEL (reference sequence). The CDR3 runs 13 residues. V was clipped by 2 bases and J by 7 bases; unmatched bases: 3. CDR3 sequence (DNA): TGTGCCAGCAGCCAATTACAGGGGGGTGGCTACACCTTC. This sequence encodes CASSQLQGGGYTF.

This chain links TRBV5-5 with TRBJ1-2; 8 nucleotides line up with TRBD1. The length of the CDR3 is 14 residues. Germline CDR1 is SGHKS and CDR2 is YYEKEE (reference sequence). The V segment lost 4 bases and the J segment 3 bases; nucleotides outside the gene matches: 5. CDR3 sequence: CASSPGTGYYGYTF. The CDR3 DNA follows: TGTGCCAGCAGCCCCGGGACAGGCTACTATGGCTACACCTTC. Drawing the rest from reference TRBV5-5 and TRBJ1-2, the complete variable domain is DAGVTQSPTHLIKTRGQQVTLRCSPISGHKSVSWYQQVLGQGPQFIFQYYEKEERGRGNFPDRFSARQFPNYSSELNVNALLLGDSALYLCASSPGTGYYGYTFGSGTRLTVV.

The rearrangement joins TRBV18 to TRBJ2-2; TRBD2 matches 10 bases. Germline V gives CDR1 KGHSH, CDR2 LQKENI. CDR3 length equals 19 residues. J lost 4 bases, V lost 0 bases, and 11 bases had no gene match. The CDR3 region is CASSPPQSGRALSTGELFF. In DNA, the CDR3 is TGTGCCAGCTCACCACCCCAGAGCGGGAGGGCTTTGAGCACCGGGGAGCTGTTTTTT.

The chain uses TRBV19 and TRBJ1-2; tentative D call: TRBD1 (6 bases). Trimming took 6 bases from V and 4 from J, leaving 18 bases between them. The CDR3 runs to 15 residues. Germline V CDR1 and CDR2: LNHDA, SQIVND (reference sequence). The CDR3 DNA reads TGTGCCAGTAGACCTGGGGGGGCGCAGGGCTATGGCTACACCTTC. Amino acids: CASRPGGAQGYGYTF.

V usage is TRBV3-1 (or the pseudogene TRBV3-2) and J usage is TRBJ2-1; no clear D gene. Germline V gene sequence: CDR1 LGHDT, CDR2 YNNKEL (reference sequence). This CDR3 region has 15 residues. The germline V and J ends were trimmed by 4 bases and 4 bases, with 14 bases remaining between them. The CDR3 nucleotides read TGTGCCAGCAGCCCCCAACCTAGGTTATACAATGAGCAGTTCTTC. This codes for CASSPQPRLYNEQFF.

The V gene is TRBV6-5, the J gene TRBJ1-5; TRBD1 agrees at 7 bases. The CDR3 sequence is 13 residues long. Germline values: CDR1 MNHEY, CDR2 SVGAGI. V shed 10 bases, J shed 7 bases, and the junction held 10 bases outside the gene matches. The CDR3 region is CATQEQGHQPQHF. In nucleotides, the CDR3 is TGTGCCACCCAGGAACAGGGGCACCAGCCCCAGCATTTT.

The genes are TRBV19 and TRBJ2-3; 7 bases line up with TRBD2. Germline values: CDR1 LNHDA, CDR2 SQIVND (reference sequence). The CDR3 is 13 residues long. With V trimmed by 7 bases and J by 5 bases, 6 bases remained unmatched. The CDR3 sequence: CASKSGGGDTQYF. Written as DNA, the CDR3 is TGTGCCAGTAAGTCGGGGGGAGGAGATACGCAGTATTTT.

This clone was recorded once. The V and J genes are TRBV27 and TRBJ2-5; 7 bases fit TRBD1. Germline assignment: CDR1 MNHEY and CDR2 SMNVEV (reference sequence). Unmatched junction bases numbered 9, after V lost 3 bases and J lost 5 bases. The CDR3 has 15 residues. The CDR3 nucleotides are TGTGCCAGCAGTTTTTTGGACAGGAGGCAGGAGACCCAGTACTTC. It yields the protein CASSFLDRRQETQYF.

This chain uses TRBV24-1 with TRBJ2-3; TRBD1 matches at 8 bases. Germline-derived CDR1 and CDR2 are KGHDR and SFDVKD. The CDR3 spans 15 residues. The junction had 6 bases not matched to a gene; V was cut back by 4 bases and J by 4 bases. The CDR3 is CATSDPGQGSDTQYF. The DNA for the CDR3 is TGTGCCACCAGTGACCCCGGACAGGGCTCAGATACGCAGTATTTT.

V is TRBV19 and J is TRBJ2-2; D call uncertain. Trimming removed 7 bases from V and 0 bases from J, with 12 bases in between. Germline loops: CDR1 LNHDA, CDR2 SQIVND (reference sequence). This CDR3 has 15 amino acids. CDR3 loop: CASIGESANTGELFF. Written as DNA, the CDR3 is TGTGCCAGTATCGGTGAGAGCGCGAACACCGGGGAGCTGTTTTTT.

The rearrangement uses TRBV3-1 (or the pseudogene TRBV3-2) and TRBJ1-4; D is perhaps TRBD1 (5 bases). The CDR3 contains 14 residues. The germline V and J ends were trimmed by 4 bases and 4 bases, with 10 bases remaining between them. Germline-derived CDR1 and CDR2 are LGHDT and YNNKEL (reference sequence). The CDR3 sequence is CASSPRGYNEKLFF. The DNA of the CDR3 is TGTGCCAGCAGCCCTCGGGGGTATAATGAAAAACTGTTTTTT.

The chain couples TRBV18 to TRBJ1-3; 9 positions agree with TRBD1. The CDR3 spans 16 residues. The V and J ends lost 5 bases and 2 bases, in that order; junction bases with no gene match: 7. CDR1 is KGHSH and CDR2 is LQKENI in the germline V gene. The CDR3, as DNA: TGTGCCAGCTCAACGACAGGGGGACGAACTGGAAACACCATATATTTT. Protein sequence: CASSTTGGRTGNTIYF.

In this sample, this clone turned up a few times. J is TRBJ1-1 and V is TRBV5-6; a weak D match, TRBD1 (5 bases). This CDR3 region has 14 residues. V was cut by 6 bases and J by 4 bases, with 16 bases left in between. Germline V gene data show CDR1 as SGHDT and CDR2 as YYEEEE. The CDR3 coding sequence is TGTGCCAGCACTCCCCCCGGGGGTCGCACTGAAGCTTTCTTT. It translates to CASTPPGGRTEAFF.

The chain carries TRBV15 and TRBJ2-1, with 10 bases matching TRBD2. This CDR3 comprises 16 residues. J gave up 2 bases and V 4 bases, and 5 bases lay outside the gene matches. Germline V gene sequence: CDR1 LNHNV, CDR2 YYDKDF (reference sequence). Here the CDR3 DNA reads TGTGCCACCAGCACTAAGCGGGGGGGCCCCTACAATGAGCAGTTCTTC. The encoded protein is CATSTKRGGPYNEQFF.

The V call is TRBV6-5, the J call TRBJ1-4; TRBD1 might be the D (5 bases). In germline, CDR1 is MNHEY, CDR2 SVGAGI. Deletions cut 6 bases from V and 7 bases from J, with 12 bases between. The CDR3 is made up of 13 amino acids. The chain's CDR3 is CASRFTGGEKLFF. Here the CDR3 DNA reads TGTGCCAGCAGGTTTACGGGGGGTGAAAAACTGTTTTTT.

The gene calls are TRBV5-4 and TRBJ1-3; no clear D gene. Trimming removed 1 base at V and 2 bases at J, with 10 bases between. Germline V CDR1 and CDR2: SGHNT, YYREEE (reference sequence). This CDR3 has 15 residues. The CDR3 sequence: CASSLSQGAGNTIYF. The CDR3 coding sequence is TGTGCCAGCAGCTTGTCTCAAGGAGCTGGAAACACCATATATTTT.

CDR3 protein: CASSKKPTSGGHGANVLTF. The CDR3 region has the DNA TGTGCCAGCAGCAAAAAACCGACTAGCGGGGGGCATGGGGCCAACGTCCTGACTTTC. The chain joins TRBV21-1 to TRBJ2-6; the table calls TRBD2, which could not be checked here. TRBV21-1 is recorded as a pseudogene. CDR3 length: 19 residues.

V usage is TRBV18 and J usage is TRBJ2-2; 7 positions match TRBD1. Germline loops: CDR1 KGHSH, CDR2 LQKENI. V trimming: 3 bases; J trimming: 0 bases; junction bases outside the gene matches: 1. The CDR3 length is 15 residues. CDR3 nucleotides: TGTGCCAGCTCACCGGGACAGCCGAACACCGGGGAGCTGTTTTTT. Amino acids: CASSPGQPNTGELFF.

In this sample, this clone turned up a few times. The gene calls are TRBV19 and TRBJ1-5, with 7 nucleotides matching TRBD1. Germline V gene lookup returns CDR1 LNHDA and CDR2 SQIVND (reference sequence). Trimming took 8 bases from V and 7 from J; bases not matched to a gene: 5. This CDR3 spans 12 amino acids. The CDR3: CASGTAGQPQHF. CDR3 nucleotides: TGTGCCAGTGGGACAGCCGGGCAGCCCCAGCATTTT.

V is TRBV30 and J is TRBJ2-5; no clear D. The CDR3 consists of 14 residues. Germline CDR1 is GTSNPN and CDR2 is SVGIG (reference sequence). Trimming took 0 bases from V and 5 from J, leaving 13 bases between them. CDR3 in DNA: TGTGCCTGGAGTGTAATTTCTGGAGAGGAGACCCAGTACTTC. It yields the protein CAWSVISGEETQYF.

The CDR3 protein is CASSKTPAPGQGGEKLFF. Here the CDR3 DNA reads TGTGCCAGCAGCAAAACACCGGCTCCCGGACAGGGTGGAGAAAAACTGTTTTTT. The rearrangement links TRBV21-1 to TRBJ1-4; TRBD1 was called by the table and not checked on the DNA. TRBV21-1 is marked as a pseudogene. The CDR3 contains 18 residues.

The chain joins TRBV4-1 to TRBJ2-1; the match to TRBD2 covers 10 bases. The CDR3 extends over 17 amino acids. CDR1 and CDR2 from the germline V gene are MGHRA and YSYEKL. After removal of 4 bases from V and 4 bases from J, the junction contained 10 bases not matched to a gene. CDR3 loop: CASSPSPGLAAYNEQFF. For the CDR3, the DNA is TGCGCCAGCAGCCCCTCGCCTGGACTAGCGGCATACAATGAGCAGTTCTTC.

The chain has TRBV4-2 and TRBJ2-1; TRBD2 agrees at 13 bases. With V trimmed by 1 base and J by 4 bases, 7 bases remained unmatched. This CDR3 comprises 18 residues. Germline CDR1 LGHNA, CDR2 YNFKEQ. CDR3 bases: TGTGCCAGCAGCCAAGCGTTACTAGCGGGGGGGCGATACAATGAGCAGTTCTTC. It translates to CASSQALLAGGRYNEQFF.

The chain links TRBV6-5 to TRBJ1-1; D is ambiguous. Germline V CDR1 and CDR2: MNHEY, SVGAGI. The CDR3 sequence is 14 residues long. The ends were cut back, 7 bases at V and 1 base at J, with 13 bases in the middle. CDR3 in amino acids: CASTKLGGNTEAFF. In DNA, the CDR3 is TGTGCCAGCACCAAGCTAGGAGGGAACACTGAAGCTTTCTTT.

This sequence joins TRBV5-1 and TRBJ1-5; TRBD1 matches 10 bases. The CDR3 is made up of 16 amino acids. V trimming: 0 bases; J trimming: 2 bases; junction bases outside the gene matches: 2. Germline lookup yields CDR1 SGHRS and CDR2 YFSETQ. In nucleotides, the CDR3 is TGCGCCAGCAGCTTGGGGGACAGGGGAGGCAATCAGCCCCAGCATTTT. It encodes CASSLGDRGGNQPQHF. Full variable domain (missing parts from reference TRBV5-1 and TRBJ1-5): KAGVTQTPRYLIKTRGQQVTLSCSPISGHRSVSWYQQTPGQGLQFLFEYFSETQRNKGNFPGRFSGRQFSNSRSEMNVSTLELGDSALYLCASSLGDRGGNQPQHFGDGTRLSIL.

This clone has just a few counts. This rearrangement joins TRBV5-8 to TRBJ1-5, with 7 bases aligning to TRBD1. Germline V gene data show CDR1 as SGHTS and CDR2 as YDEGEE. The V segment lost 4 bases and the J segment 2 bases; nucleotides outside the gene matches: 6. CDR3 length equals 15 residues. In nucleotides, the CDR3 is TGTGCCAGCAGCCCAGGACAGGCCCGCAATCAGCCCCAGCATTTT. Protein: CASSPGQARNQPQHF.

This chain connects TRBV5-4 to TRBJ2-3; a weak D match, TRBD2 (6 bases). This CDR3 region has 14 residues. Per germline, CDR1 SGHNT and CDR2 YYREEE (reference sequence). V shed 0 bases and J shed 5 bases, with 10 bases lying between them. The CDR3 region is CASSLARGGDTQYF. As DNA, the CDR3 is TGTGCCAGCAGCTTGGCGCGGGGAGGAGATACGCAGTATTTT. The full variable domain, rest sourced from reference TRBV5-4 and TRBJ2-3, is ETGVTQSPTHLIKTRGQQVTLRCSSQSGHNTVSWYQQALGQGPQFIFQYYREEENGRGNFPPRFSGLQFPNYSSELNVNALELDDSALYLCASSLARGGDTQYFGPGTRLTVL.